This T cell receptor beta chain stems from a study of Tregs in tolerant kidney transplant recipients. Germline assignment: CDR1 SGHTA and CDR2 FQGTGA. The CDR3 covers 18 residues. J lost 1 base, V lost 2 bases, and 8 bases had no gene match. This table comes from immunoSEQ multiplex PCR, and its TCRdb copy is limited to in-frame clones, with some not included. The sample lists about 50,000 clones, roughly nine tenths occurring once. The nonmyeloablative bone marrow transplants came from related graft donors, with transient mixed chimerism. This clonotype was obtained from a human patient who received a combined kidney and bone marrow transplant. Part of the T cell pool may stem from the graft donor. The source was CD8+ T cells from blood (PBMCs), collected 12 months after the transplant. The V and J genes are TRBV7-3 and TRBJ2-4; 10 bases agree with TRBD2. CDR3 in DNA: TGTGCCAGCAGCTTATTGGCAGCGGGGGGGCCGGCCAAAAACATTCAGTACTTC. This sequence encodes CASSLLAAGGPAKNIQYF. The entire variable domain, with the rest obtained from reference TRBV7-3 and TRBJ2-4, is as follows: GAGVSQTPSNKVTEKGKYVELRCDPISGHTALYWYRQSLGQGPEFLIYFQGTGAADDSGLPNDRFFAVRPEGSVSTLKIQRTERGDSAVYLCASSLLAAGGPAKNIQYFGAGTRLSVL.